The clone carrying this T cell receptor beta chain was picked up many times. No antigen is known for it. TCRdb itself ran the PCR reads through MiXCR, one entry per CDR3 protein. The table includes about 640,000 distinct CDR3 sequences, 15% to 20% detected once. The data belong to a study of molecular identifiers for immune sequencing clone quantification. Regarding the study as a whole: About a million naive cells reportedly did not prevent detection of spiked Jurkat TCR RNA from one cell. For effector cells, clones above 20 RNA copies held over 98% of molecules; for naive cells, under 1%.

Germline CDR1 is SEHNR and CDR2 is FQNEAQ (reference sequence). V lost 7 bases, J lost 5 bases, and 9 bases stayed unmatched. The CDR3 is made up of 15 amino acids. The chain joins TRBV7-9 to TRBJ2-1; 9 bases line up with TRBD2. The TCR sequence derives from a human donor in good health. Some libraries in this study had Jurkat cell RNA spiked in. The sample comprised naive CD8+ T cells from blood, with Jurkat cell RNA spiked in. Subset defined: FACS-sorted CD8+CD4-CCR7+CD45RA+ naive T cells. CDR3 protein: CASISREGLHNEQFF. The CDR3 DNA reads as TGTGCCAGCATCTCGCGGGAGGGCCTGCACAATGAGCAGTTCTTC.